The next 17 T cell receptor beta chains were all read from a single sample in a study of T cells in Graves' hyperthyroidism and ophthalmopathy. What was amplified from RNA transcripts were TCR beta CDR3 regions. An initial round of RT-PCR targeting the TCR CDR3 relied on the HTBI primer set. TCRdb re-analysed the multiplex PCR reads in MiXCR, keeping a single row per CDR3 protein. Altogether approximately 560,000 distinct CDR3 sequences are present, less than 20% being singletons, with the ten largest covering around 7.3%. The sequencing sample was made of blood. The receptors shown here come from a woman in her 30s with Graves' hyperthyroidism.

In its sample, this clonotype was seen many times. The rearrangement links TRBV3-1 to TRBJ2-3, with D possibly TRBD2 on 6 matching bases. The CDR3 is 12 amino acids. Germline values: CDR1 LGHDT, CDR2 YNNKEL (reference sequence). V was pared by 3 bases and J by 8 bases, with 9 bases between. This CDR3 reads CASSHGGGTQYF. CDR3 DNA sequence: TGTGCCAGCAGCCACGGGGGTGGTACGCAGTATTTT.

A few counts support this clonotype. The chain carries TRBV6-1 and TRBJ2-4; D is ambiguous. Germline values: CDR1 MNHNS, CDR2 SASEGT. The CDR3 is 15 residues long. Trimming pared 2 bases from V and 1 base from J, leaving 9 bases between. The CDR3 region is CASSEPRLAKNIQYF. CDR3 DNA sequence: TGTGCCAGCAGTGAACCCCGCCTGGCCAAAAACATTCAGTACTTC.

This clonotype was counted many times. The CDR3 DNA reads as TGTGCCAGCAAGGGCTCGAACACTGAAGCTTTCTTT. Its translation is CASKGSNTEAFF. The rearrangement uses TRBV3-1 and TRBJ1-1; D remains unclear. With 7 bases removed from V and 1 base from J, the gap between germline ends came to 7 bases. Germline lookup yields CDR1 LGHDT and CDR2 YNNKEL (reference sequence). The CDR3 is made up of 12 amino acids.

In its sample, this clonotype was seen many times. The V and J genes are TRBV28 and TRBJ2-7, with D maybe TRBD2 (5 bases). The V and J ends lost 2 bases and 4 bases respectively, with 12 bases between them. The CDR3 loop spans 14 amino acids. In germline, CDR1 is MDHEN, CDR2 SYDVKM. The CDR3 bases are TGTGCCAGCAGTTTACGGGAAAGGTTGTACGAGCAGTACTTC. Its translation is CASSLRERLYEQYF.

The chain is built from TRBV6-4 and TRBJ1-5; D gene ambiguous. CDR3 length: 18 amino acids. CDR1 and CDR2 from the germline V gene are MRHNA and SNTAGT. Deletions cut 2 bases from V and 0 bases from J, with 17 bases between. CDR3: CASSDPQFWAYSNQPQHF. CDR3 nucleotide sequence: TGTGCCAGCAGTGACCCCCAGTTTTGGGCTTATAGCAATCAGCCCCAGCATTTT.

In this sample, this clonotype turned up many times. The chain links TRBV28 to TRBJ2-4; 11 bases match TRBD2. J was trimmed by 3 bases and V by 4 bases; bases with no gene match: 20. CDR1 is MDHEN and CDR2 is SYDVKM in the germline V gene. The length of the CDR3 is 21 residues. CDR3 residues: CASSSIPVLAGGRIGKNIQYF. The CDR3 coding sequence is TGTGCCAGCAGTTCCATCCCCGTATTAGCGGGAGGGCGAATTGGCAAAAACATTCAGTACTTC.

This clonotype turned up a few times. This chain uses TRBV10-2 with TRBJ1-6; D may be TRBD1 (5 bases). Germline lookup yields CDR1 WSHSY and CDR2 SAAADI. Between the trimmed V and J ends, which lost 7 bases and 9 bases, there was a span of 16 bases. The CDR3 loop spans 14 amino acids. The CDR3 nucleotides read TGCGCCAGCACCCGGGACGGGAATCTTTCACCCCTCCACTTT. Its protein product is CASTRDGNLSPLHF.

This chain joins TRBV9 and TRBJ2-3; D ambiguous. Germline CDR1 reads SGDLS; CDR2 reads YYNGEE. This CDR3 is built from 13 residues. V shed 0 bases and J shed 6 bases, with 8 bases lying between them. This CDR3 is CASSVALTDTQYF. DNA of the CDR3: TGTGCCAGCAGCGTAGCTTTAACGGATACGCAGTATTTT. The whole variable domain, remainder taken from reference TRBV9 and TRBJ2-3, is DSGVTQTPKHLITATGQRVTLRCSPRSGDLSVYWYQQSLDQGLQFLIQYYNGEERAKGNILERFSAQQFPDLHSELNLSSLELGDSALYFCASSVALTDTQYFGPGTRLTVL.

This clonotype was detected only a few times. The rearrangement joins TRBV20-1 to TRBJ2-1; D is unresolved. This CDR3 region has 13 residues. V dropped 6 bases and J dropped 5 bases, with 14 bases sitting between them. From germline, CDR1 is DFQATT and CDR2 SNEGSKA (reference sequence). CDR3 nucleotide sequence: TGCAGTGCACCGTTAAGGATTAACAATGAGCAGTTCTTC. This codes for CSAPLRINNEQFF.

This clonotype was detected many times. The rearrangement links TRBV2 to TRBJ2-7; 7 bases align to TRBD1. V was pared by 4 bases and J by 3 bases, with 6 bases of the junction left unmatched. This CDR3 has 14 amino acids. Germline CDR1 and CDR2: SNHLY and FYNNEI. CDR3 nucleotides: TGTGCCAGCAGTGTGACAGGGAACTTCTACGAGCAGTACTTC. Its protein is CASSVTGNFYEQYF.

The chain employs TRBV9 and TRBJ2-1; perhaps TRBD2 as D (6 bases). V dropped 3 bases and J dropped 2 bases, with 12 bases sitting between them. The germline CDR1 and CDR2 sequences are SGDLS and YYNGEE. This CDR3 comprises 15 residues. The DNA of the CDR3 is TGTGCCAGCAGCGACGTTAGCGGTGCCTACAATGAGCAGTTCTTC. Its translation is CASSDVSGAYNEQFF.

This clonotype was found many times. The chain has TRBV24-1 and TRBJ1-1; D gene uncertain. Germline values: CDR1 KGHDR, CDR2 SFDVKD. V lost 4 bases and J 13 bases, leaving 15 bases between the germline ends. The CDR3 length is 12 residues. The CDR3 protein is CATSDPNQDVFF. CDR3 DNA sequence: TGTGCCACCAGTGACCCTAACCAGGATGTTTTCTTT.

This chain uses TRBV29-1 with TRBJ1-2; no definite D call. The germline CDR1 and CDR2 sequences are SQVTM and ANQGSEA. This CDR3 region has 13 residues. V was clipped by 3 bases and J by 4 bases, with 12 bases between them. CDR3 nucleotide sequence: TGCAGCGTTGATAGGAGGGTACCCTATGGCTACACCTTC. Protein product: CSVDRRVPYGYTF.

This clonotype was recorded many times. The rearrangement uses TRBV7-9 and TRBJ2-7; 7 bases agree with TRBD2. With V trimmed by 5 bases and J by 6 bases, 16 bases remained unmatched. The CDR3 extends over 16 amino acids. Germline V gene data show CDR1 as SEHNR and CDR2 as FQNEAQ (reference sequence). The DNA for the CDR3 is TGTGCCAGCAGCCCAACAGCGGGATCCCCTACGGGCGAGCAGTACTTC. Its protein is CASSPTAGSPTGEQYF.

The table lists this clonotype with many counts. The chain links TRBV14 to TRBJ2-5; D is perhaps TRBD1 or TRBD2 (6 bases each). The CDR3 extends over 16 amino acids. Trimming removed 1 base at V and 5 bases at J, with 17 bases between. Germline V gives CDR1 SGHDN, CDR2 FVKESK. CDR3 nucleotide sequence: TGTGCCAGCAGCCAAGCTTTGGGGGGCTTCGGGGAGACCCAGTACTTC. Translation gives CASSQALGGFGETQYF.

This clonotype occurred a few times. The rearrangement links TRBV6-1 to TRBJ1-2; D is ambiguous. With 7 bases removed from V and 6 bases from J, the gap between germline ends came to 12 bases. Per germline, CDR1 MNHNS and CDR2 SASEGT. CDR3 length: 12 amino acids. The CDR3 DNA is TGTGCCAGCACCCGGCGGGCGGATGGCTACACCTTC. It yields the protein CASTRRADGYTF.

In this sample, this clonotype turned up many times. Since a much larger clone is just one base distant, this may be a read error. This chain uses TRBV6-1 with TRBJ1-2; D gene uncertain. V lost 4 bases and J 3 bases, leaving 6 bases between the germline ends. Germline CDR1 and CDR2: MNHNS and SASEGT. CDR3 size: 12 residues. DNA of the CDR3: TGTGCCAGCAGTGCCCAGGACTATGGCTACACCTTC. Translation: CASSAQDYGYTF.